In its sample, the clone carrying this T cell receptor beta chain was seen many times. Its antigen remains unknown. This CDR3 region has 16 residues. With 2 bases clipped from V and 1 base from J, the junction kept 8 bases outside the gene matches. Germline lookup yields CDR1 DFQATT and CDR2 SNEGSKA (reference sequence). This specimen belongs to a study of T cells after yellow fever vaccination. On the study more broadly: Low-cell-number fractions underwent preparation using SMART-Seq v4 Ultra Low Input.

TCRdb re-called the 5' RACE reads with MiXCR, one entry per CDR3 protein. This sample has about 340,000 distinct CDR3 sequences; around an eighth occur once, and the top ten carry 3.2%. General observations from the study: Secondary responses were weaker yet peaked faster, day 5 versus 15. The presence of abundant clonotypes contaminating from the bulk population was possible in FACS-sorted repertoires. Reappearance after the booster was seen for most primary-vaccination clones, at 95% to 96% CD4 and about 90% CD8.

V usage is TRBV20-1 and J usage is TRBJ1-5; 7 nucleotides match TRBD1. Source: CD4+ T cells sorted from PBMCs, taken 15 days after the yellow fever booster vaccination. This receptor was taken from a man between 18 and 35 years old who received the YFV17D yellow fever vaccine. This chain's CDR3 is CSARRQGGLSNQPQHF. The CDR3 DNA reads as TGCAGTGCTAGAAGACAGGGCGGGTTGAGCAATCAGCCCCAGCATTTT.